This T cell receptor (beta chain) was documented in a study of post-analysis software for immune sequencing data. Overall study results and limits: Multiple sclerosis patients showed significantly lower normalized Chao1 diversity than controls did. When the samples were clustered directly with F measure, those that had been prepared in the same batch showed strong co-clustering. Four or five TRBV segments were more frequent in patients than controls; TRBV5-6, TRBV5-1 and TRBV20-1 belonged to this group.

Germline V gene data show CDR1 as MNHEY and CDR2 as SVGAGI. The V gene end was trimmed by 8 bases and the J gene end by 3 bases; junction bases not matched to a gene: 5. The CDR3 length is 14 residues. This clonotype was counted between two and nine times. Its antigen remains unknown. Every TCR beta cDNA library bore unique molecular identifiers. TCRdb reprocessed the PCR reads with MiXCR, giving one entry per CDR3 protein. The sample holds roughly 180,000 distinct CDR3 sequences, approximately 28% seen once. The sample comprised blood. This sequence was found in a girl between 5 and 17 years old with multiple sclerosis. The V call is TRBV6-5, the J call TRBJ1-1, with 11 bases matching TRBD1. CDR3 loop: CASSRDRGYTEAFF. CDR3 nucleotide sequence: TGTGCCAGCTCACGGGACAGGGGGTACACTGAAGCTTTCTTT.